This TCR beta chain was identified in a study of neoadjuvant nivolumab and ipilimumab in lung cancer. The CDR3 sequence is 14 residues long. Germline CDR1 is LNHDA and CDR2 is SQIVND (reference sequence). V lost 10 bases and J lost 7, with 19 bases in between. The assay was immunoSEQ multiplex PCR, and TCRdb's table has in-frame clones only and misses some. The table records around 21,000 clones, around 82% of them present only once. The sample in question was peripheral blood, obtained before neoadjuvant nivolumab, alone or with ipilimumab. This TCR came from an adult with non-small cell lung cancer. This chain links TRBV19 with TRBJ2-2, with TRBD2 as a possible D gene (7 bases). The CDR3 region is CATRGGVRYGELFF. The DNA for the CDR3 is TGTGCCACCCGAGGGGGGGTTCGGTACGGGGAGCTGTTTTTT.